The rows below give T cell receptor beta chains drawn from one sample of a study of memory CD4+ T cells and cytomegalovirus serostatus. This table comes from immunoSEQ multiplex PCR, and its TCRdb copy is limited to in-frame clones, with some not included. The data contain 35,000 to 50,000 clones, over 60% of them singletons. Sequenced sample: memory CD4+ T cells from blood. These TCRs come from an adult in good health and CMV-seronegative. The CDR3 runs from the conserved cysteine through the conserved F or W. D genes are given only for firm matches. Expanded clones are given a class, and other clones once, few, many or no size at all.

clone size: .; J gene: TRBJ1-1; V gene: TRBV12-5; D gene: .; CDR3 protein: CASGWVFGTEAFF; CDR3 DNA: TGTGCTAGTGGTTGGGTCTTCGGCACTGAAGCTTTCTTT
clone size: .; J gene: TRBJ1-2; V gene: TRBV7-2; D gene: .; CDR3 protein: CASSLRGQGSYGYTF; CDR3 DNA: TGTGCCAGCAGCTTACGGGGTCAGGGATCCTATGGCTACACCTTC
clone size: .; J gene: TRBJ2-1; V gene: TRBV13; D gene: .; CDR3 protein: CASSLRTGFRHEQFF; CDR3 DNA: TGTGCCAGCAGCTTAAGAACAGGCTTTAGGCATGAGCAGTTCTTC
clone size: .; J gene: TRBJ2-1; V gene: TRBV5-4; D gene: TRBD2; CDR3 protein: CASSLVGVGGGNEQFF; CDR3 DNA: TGTGCCAGCAGCTTGGTTGGGGTCGGCGGGGGTAATGAGCAGTTCTTC
clone size: few; J gene: TRBJ2-5; V gene: TRBV29-1; D gene: TRBD2; CDR3 protein: CSVFSGSKETQYF; CDR3 DNA: TGCAGCGTCTTTAGCGGGAGTAAGGAGACCCAGTACTTC
clone size: once; J gene: TRBJ1-1; V gene: TRBV18; D gene: TRBD1; CDR3 protein: CARSPGQGPTEAFF; CDR3 DNA: TGTGCCAGATCACCTGGACAGGGACCCACTGAAGCTTTCTTT
clone size: .; J gene: TRBJ1-3; V gene: TRBV11-2; D gene: .; CDR3 protein: CASSLALASGNTIYF; CDR3 DNA: TGTGCCAGCAGCTTAGCGCTAGCCTCTGGAAACACCATATATTTT
clone size: .; J gene: TRBJ2-5; V gene: TRBV14; D gene: TRBD2; CDR3 protein: CASSRLAGKETQYF; CDR3 DNA: TGTGCCAGCAGCCGGCTAGCGGGGAAAGAGACCCAGTACTTC
clone size: .; J gene: TRBJ2-3; V gene: TRBV7-9; D gene: TRBD2; CDR3 protein: CASSLWPPSGRLGTDTQYF; CDR3 DNA: TGTGCCAGCAGCTTATGGCCCCCTAGCGGGAGGTTGGGCACAGATACGCAGTATTTT
clone size: .; J gene: TRBJ2-3; V gene: TRBV7-3; D gene: .; CDR3 protein: CASTLSGGTTDTQYF; CDR3 DNA: TGTGCCAGCACCCTGTCGGGCGGGACGACAGATACGCAGTATTTT
clone size: .; J gene: TRBJ1-2; V gene: TRBV2; D gene: .; CDR3 protein: CASSALTIGGYTF; CDR3 DNA: TGTGCCAGCAGTGCTCTTACGATTGGTGGCTACACCTTC
clone size: .; J gene: TRBJ1-5; V gene: TRBV2; D gene: TRBD1; CDR3 protein: CASRGTGSNQPQHF; CDR3 DNA: TGTGCCAGCAGGGGGACAGGTTCAAATCAGCCCCAGCATTTT
clone size: .; J gene: TRBJ2-7; V gene: TRBV12-5; D gene: .; CDR3 protein: CASGLFGNEQYF; CDR3 DNA: TGTGCTAGTGGTTTGTTCGGGAACGAGCAGTACTTC
clone size: .; J gene: TRBJ2-3; V gene: TRBV18; D gene: .; CDR3 protein: CASSRDLHTDTQYF; CDR3 DNA: TGTGCCAGCTCACGGGACCTCCACACAGATACGCAGTATTTT
clone size: .; J gene: TRBJ1-2; V gene: TRBV2; D gene: .; CDR3 protein: CASSAGGAGGYTF; CDR3 DNA: TGTGCCAGCAGTGCCGGGGGGGCGGGTGGCTACACCTTC
clone size: .; J gene: TRBJ2-1; V gene: TRBV5-4; D gene: .; CDR3 protein: CASSSGLTRDNEQFF; CDR3 DNA: TGTGCCAGCAGCTCGGGACTTACGAGGGACAATGAGCAGTTCTTC
clone size: .; J gene: TRBJ1-3; V gene: TRBV7-8; D gene: .; CDR3 protein: CASSLGSGNTIYF; CDR3 DNA: TGTGCCAGCAGCTTAGGCTCTGGAAACACCATATATTTT
clone size: .; J gene: TRBJ2-1; V gene: TRBV5-8; D gene: .; CDR3 protein: CASSMETGAGGQFF; CDR3 DNA: TGTGCCAGCAGCATGGAAACAGGGGCCGGGGGGCAGTTCTTC
clone size: .; J gene: TRBJ2-1; V gene: TRBV4-2; D gene: .; CDR3 protein: CASSPGTTMSSEQFF; CDR3 DNA: TGTGCCAGCAGCCCAGGGACGACCATGTCGAGTGAGCAGTTCTTC
clone size: .; J gene: TRBJ2-6; V gene: TRBV11-2; D gene: TRBD1; CDR3 protein: CASSLMRQGTGANVLTF; CDR3 DNA: TGTGCCAGCAGCTTAATGAGACAGGGGACTGGGGCCAACGTCCTGACTTTC
clone size: .; J gene: TRBJ2-6; V gene: TRBV4-3; D gene: .; CDR3 protein: CASSQEHSISGANVLTF; CDR3 DNA: TGCGCCAGCAGCCAAGAACATTCGATCTCTGGGGCCAACGTCCTGACTTTC
clone size: .; J gene: TRBJ1-4; V gene: TRBV11-1; D gene: .; CDR3 protein: CASSFSGGEKLFF; CDR3 DNA: TGTGCCAGCAGCTTTTCGGGCGGGGAAAAACTGTTTTTT
clone size: .; J gene: TRBJ2-3; V gene: TRBV11-2; D gene: .; CDR3 protein: CASSLAGSADTQYF; CDR3 DNA: TGTGCCAGCAGCTTAGCGGGAAGCGCAGATACGCAGTATTTT
clone size: .; J gene: TRBJ1-3; V gene: TRBV7-8; D gene: .; CDR3 protein: CASSLDIVNTIYF; CDR3 DNA: TGTGCCAGCAGCTTAGACATAGTAAACACCATATATTTT
clone size: .; J gene: TRBJ1-5; V gene: TRBV19; D gene: .; CDR3 protein: CASRLSNSNQPQHF; CDR3 DNA: TGTGCCAGTAGGTTGTCGAATAGCAATCAGCCCCAGCATTTT
clone size: few; J gene: TRBJ1-2; V gene: TRBV27; D gene: .; CDR3 protein: CASSLAFNYGYTF; CDR3 DNA: TGTGCCAGCAGTTTGGCATTTAACTATGGCTACACCTTC
clone size: .; J gene: TRBJ2-3; V gene: TRBV19; D gene: TRBD2; CDR3 protein: CASSPDPTSGSLNTQYF; CDR3 DNA: TGTGCCAGTAGCCCAGACCCCACTAGCGGGAGTTTGAATACGCAGTATTTT
clone size: few; J gene: TRBJ1-1; V gene: TRBV7-9; D gene: TRBD1; CDR3 protein: CASSFSRGQGRNTEAFF; CDR3 DNA: TGTGCCAGCAGCTTTTCACGAGGACAGGGCAGGAACACTGAAGCTTTCTTT
clone size: .; J gene: TRBJ1-1; V gene: TRBV7-2; D gene: .; CDR3 protein: CASSAHNILTVNTEAFF; CDR3 DNA: TGTGCCAGCAGCGCACACAACATATTGACGGTGAACACTGAAGCTTTCTTT
clone size: medium-sized; J gene: TRBJ1-1; V gene: TRBV6-4; D gene: .; CDR3 protein: CASSTGFNTEAFF; CDR3 DNA: TGTGCCAGCAGTACGGGGTTCAACACTGAAGCTTTCTTT
clone size: .; J gene: TRBJ2-5; V gene: TRBV5-1; D gene: TRBD2; CDR3 protein: CASSYGTSGVTQYF; CDR3 DNA: TGCGCCAGCAGCTACGGGACTAGCGGGGTTACCCAGTACTTC
clone size: .; J gene: TRBJ1-3; V gene: TRBV2; D gene: .; CDR3 protein: CASSVVASTSGNTIYF; CDR3 DNA: TGTGCCAGCAGTGTGGTGGCCAGCACCTCTGGAAACACCATATATTTT
clone size: .; J gene: TRBJ2-7; V gene: TRBV4-2; D gene: TRBD1; CDR3 protein: CASSQLIRDRFYEQYF; CDR3 DNA: TGTGCCAGCAGCCAACTAATCCGGGACAGGTTCTACGAGCAGTACTTC
clone size: .; J gene: TRBJ2-2; V gene: TRBV19; D gene: .; CDR3 protein: CASSMGHSNTGELFF; CDR3 DNA: TGTGCCAGTAGTATGGGACACTCGAACACCGGGGAGCTGTTTTTT
clone size: .; J gene: TRBJ2-7; V gene: TRBV11-2; D gene: TRBD1; CDR3 protein: CASSLDRGIHEQYF; CDR3 DNA: TGTGCCAGCAGCTTAGACAGGGGGATCCACGAGCAGTACTTC
clone size: .; J gene: TRBJ2-7; V gene: TRBV7-9; D gene: .; CDR3 protein: CASSPGRVPSYEQYF; CDR3 DNA: TGTGCCAGCAGCCCGGGGCGGGTCCCCTCCTACGAGCAGTACTTC
clone size: .; J gene: TRBJ2-7; V gene: TRBV5-1; D gene: .; CDR3 protein: CASSSVGQTYEQYF; CDR3 DNA: TGCGCCAGCAGTTCCGTAGGACAGACCTACGAGCAGTACTTC
clone size: .; J gene: TRBJ2-7; V gene: TRBV7-2; D gene: TRBD2; CDR3 protein: CASSLDEGLAGTYEQYF; CDR3 DNA: TGTGCCAGCAGCTTAGATGAGGGACTAGCGGGGACCTACGAGCAGTACTTC
clone size: .; J gene: TRBJ1-5; V gene: TRBV6-6; D gene: .; CDR3 protein: CASETGGGNQPQHF; CDR3 DNA: TGTGCCAGCGAGACGGGGGGCGGCAATCAGCCCCAGCATTTT
clone size: .; J gene: TRBJ2-2; V gene: TRBV7-2; D gene: .; CDR3 protein: CASSLDGGPGELFF; CDR3 DNA: TGTGCCAGCAGCTTAGACGGGGGCCCCGGGGAGCTGTTTTTT
clone size: few; J gene: TRBJ2-7; V gene: TRBV7-9; D gene: TRBD1; CDR3 protein: CASTGTGSYEQYF; CDR3 DNA: TGTGCCAGTACCGGGACAGGGTCCTACGAGCAGTACTTC
clone size: .; J gene: TRBJ2-3; V gene: TRBV5-1; D gene: .; CDR3 protein: CASSLAGAEDTQYF; CDR3 DNA: TGCGCCAGCAGCTTGGCGGGAGCTGAAGATACGCAGTATTTT
clone size: .; J gene: TRBJ2-6; V gene: TRBV5-4; D gene: .; CDR3 protein: CASSPRSSGANVLTF; CDR3 DNA: TGTGCCAGCAGCCCTCGGTCCTCTGGGGCCAACGTCCTGACTTTC
clone size: .; J gene: TRBJ1-2; V gene: TRBV19; D gene: .; CDR3 protein: CASRARANYGYTF; CDR3 DNA: TGTGCCAGTAGAGCCAGGGCTAACTATGGCTACACCTTC
clone size: .; J gene: TRBJ1-2; V gene: TRBV18; D gene: TRBD1; CDR3 protein: CASSTTTGNGYTF; CDR3 DNA: TGTGCCAGCTCAACCACGACAGGGAACGGCTACACCTTC
clone size: .; J gene: TRBJ1-2; V gene: TRBV19; D gene: .; CDR3 protein: CASSMVQGYGYTF; CDR3 DNA: TGTGCCAGTAGTATGGTACAGGGCTATGGCTACACCTTC